This T cell receptor (beta chain) comes out of a study of shared T cell receptors in the human thymus. Some clones are missing from TCRdb's copy, which holds only in-frame ones; the method was immunoSEQ multiplex PCR. The sample has about 660,000 clones, roughly 90% seen once. Germline lookup yields CDR1 SGHNT and CDR2 YYREEE (reference sequence). The ends lost 4 bases at V and 2 bases at J; junction bases unmatched: 9. The CDR3 contains 17 residues. These data were also filed under a second study, of human thymus T cells. Per that study: Donors consisted of healthy Finnish infants (having corrective surgery for congenital heart defects). What related research reported was that thymic repertoires overlapped highly among unrelated individuals.

This TCR came from a boy under three years old with a congenital heart defect. V and J are TRBV5-4 and TRBJ2-1, with 10 nucleotides matching TRBD2. The material sequenced was thymocytes. CDR3 loop: CASSSSLAGETYNEQFF. CDR3 DNA: TGTGCCAGCAGCAGTTCTCTAGCGGGAGAGACCTACAATGAGCAGTTCTTC.